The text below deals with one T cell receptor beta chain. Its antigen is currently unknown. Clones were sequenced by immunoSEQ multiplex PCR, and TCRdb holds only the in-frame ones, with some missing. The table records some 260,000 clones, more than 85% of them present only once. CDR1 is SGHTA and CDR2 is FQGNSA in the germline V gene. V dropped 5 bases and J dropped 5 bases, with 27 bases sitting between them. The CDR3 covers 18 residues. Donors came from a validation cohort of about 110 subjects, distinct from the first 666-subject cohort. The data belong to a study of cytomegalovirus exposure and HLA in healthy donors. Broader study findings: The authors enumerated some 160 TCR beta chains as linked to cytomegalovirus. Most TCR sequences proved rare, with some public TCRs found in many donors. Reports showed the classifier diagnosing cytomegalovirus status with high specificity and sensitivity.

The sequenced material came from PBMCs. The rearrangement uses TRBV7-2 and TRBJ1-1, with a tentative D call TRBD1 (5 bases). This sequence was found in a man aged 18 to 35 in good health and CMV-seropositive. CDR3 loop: CASSLRLQVLIVGTEAFF. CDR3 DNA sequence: TGTGCCAGCAGCCTAAGGTTACAGGTCCTCATTGTCGGTACTGAAGCTTTCTTT.